Sequencing of this TCR beta chain was carried out in a study of CD8+ T cells in alopecia areata. Peripheral blood and lesional scalp punch biopsies were taken from alopecia areata patients. The CDR3 has 16 residues. Germline V CDR1 and CDR2: SGHRS, YFSETQ. V shed 3 bases and J 0 bases; nucleotides not matched to a gene: 9. Sequencing relied on a cDNA template that was reverse transcribed from extracted RNA. The repertoire was sequenced with immunoSEQ multiplex PCR; TCRdb's copy has only in-frame clones and lacks some. The data hold 220,000 or so clones, with about three fifths observed a single time. This chain uses TRBV5-1 with TRBJ2-7, with TRBD1 identical over 7 bases. The source of this sequence is a human donor with alopecia areata. The starting material was CD4+ T cells sorted from blood, obtained at week 0. The DNA of the CDR3 is TGCGCCAGCAGCTCCGACGGGACAGCTCTCTCCTACGAGCAGTACTTC. It is translated as CASSSDGTALSYEQYF.